This T cell receptor beta chain was profiled in a study of regulatory T cells in long-lasting Graves disease. This clonotype has a handful of counts. Its antigen is undetermined. Documented time point: persistent/refractory GD, antithyroid drugs over 5 years with positive TRAb. PBMC RNA was the source of the TCR library. The patient group derived from an endocrinology department in Xi'an, China. Study-level findings and limits: Persistent Graves' patients showed less TCR diversity than newly diagnosed patients showed.

CDR3-region Arm-PCR and iRepertoire HTBI primers produced the TCR beta libraries. Each CDR3 protein gets one entry after TCRdb re-called the multiplex PCR reads with MiXCR. The sample gives fewer than 450,000 distinct CDR3 sequences, about 20% of which show up once; 26% is in the top ten. The CDR3 length is 20 residues. Germline V CDR1 and CDR2: SGHTA, FQGNSA. The V and J ends lost 3 bases and 0 bases, in that order; junction bases with no gene match: 14. The source is a female donor with Graves disease. The chain uses TRBV7-2 and TRBJ2-6; 7 positions agree with TRBD1. Sequencing used peripheral blood mononuclear cells (PBMCs), obtained when the disease was refractory, from a patient treated with antithyroid drugs. The CDR3 DNA reads as TGTGCCAGCAGCTTGACCGGGACAGTGGGGGTCAGCTCTGGGGCCAACGTCCTGACTTTC. As protein: CASSLTGTVGVSSGANVLTF.